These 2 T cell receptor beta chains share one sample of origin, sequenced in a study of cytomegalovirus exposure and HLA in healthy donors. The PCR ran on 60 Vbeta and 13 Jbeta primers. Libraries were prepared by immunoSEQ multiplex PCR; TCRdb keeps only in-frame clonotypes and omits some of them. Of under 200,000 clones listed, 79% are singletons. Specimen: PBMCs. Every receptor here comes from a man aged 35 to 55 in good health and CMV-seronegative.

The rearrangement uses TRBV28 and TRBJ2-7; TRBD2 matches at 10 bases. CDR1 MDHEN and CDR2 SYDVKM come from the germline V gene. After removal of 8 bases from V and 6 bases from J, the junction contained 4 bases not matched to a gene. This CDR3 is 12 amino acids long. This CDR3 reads CASCGTSVEQYF. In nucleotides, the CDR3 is TGTGCCAGCTGCGGGACTAGCGTCGAGCAGTACTTC.

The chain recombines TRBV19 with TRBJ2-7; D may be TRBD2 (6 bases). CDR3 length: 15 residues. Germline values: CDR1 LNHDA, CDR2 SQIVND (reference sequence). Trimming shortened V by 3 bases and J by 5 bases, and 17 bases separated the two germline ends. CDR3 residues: CASSIGAGPLDEQYF. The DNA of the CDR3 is TGTGCCAGTAGTATTGGGGCGGGGCCGTTAGACGAGCAGTACTTC.